The clone carrying this TCR beta chain showed up many times. Antigen unknown. The data stem from a study of T-cell reconstitution after alpha-beta-depleted transplantation in children. Germline CDR1 is LGHNA and CDR2 is YSLEER. There are 15 residues in the CDR3. Trimming took off 3 bases at V and 4 bases at J, with 13 bases between the two ends. Study-level findings and limits: T-cell counts and diversity at one year following transplant were attributed mainly to newly produced T cells. By about two months after transplant, alpha-beta T cells reportedly arose from several hundred graft clones that had expanded. Surviving recipient T cells and intrathymic progenitors accounted for some patients' high TCRbeta diversity at day 60.

As it was prepared, the TCRbeta library received unique molecular identifiers. TCRdb recomputed calls from the PCR reads with MiXCR, one row per CDR3 protein. The data show around 270,000 distinct CDR3 sequences, with over 7% seen just once and approximately 9.1% held by the top ten. The gene calls are TRBV4-3 and TRBJ1-5; D not resolved. This sequence originates from a female patient between 2 and 15 years old who had a stem cell transplant for Fanconi anemia, so the T cells may come from the graft donor. The sample here was peripheral blood, taken 360 days after TCRalphabeta/CD19-depleted stem cell transplant. CDR3: CASSHGPGRNQPQHF. Written as DNA, the CDR3 is TGCGCCAGCAGCCATGGACCGGGGAGGAATCAGCCCCAGCATTTT.